The 18 T cell receptor beta chains listed next were all sequenced from one sample in a study of T cells in Graves' hyperthyroidism and ophthalmopathy. The CDR3 regions of TCR beta were amplified from RNA transcripts. An initial round of RT-PCR targeting the TCR CDR3 relied on the HTBI primer set. MiXCR, run by TCRdb on the multiplex PCR reads, gives a single entry per CDR3 protein. The profile shows about 210,000 distinct CDR3 sequences, roughly a sixth of them singletons. Sequencing input: blood. The receptors here all came from a man in his fifties or sixties with Graves' hyperthyroidism.

The rearrangement joins TRBV7-3 to TRBJ2-3; 8 bases match TRBD2. V shed 4 bases and J 1 base; nucleotides not matched to a gene: 4. Germline V gene lookup returns CDR1 SGHTA and CDR2 FQGTGA. The CDR3 has 15 residues. CDR3 residues: CASSSHGGGTDTQYF. CDR3 DNA sequence: TGTGCCAGCAGCTCTCACGGGGGGGGCACAGATACGCAGTATTTT.

This clonotype was seen more than once but under ten times. The chain joins TRBV5-1 to TRBJ1-5, with D unclear. Trimming removed 0 bases at V and 0 bases at J, with 7 bases between. The germline CDR1 and CDR2 sequences are SGHRS and YFSETQ. The CDR3 sequence is 15 residues long. CDR3 nucleotides: TGCGCCAGCAGCTTGGGGGATTATAGCAATCAGCCCCAGCATTTT. Protein sequence: CASSLGDYSNQPQHF. Variable domain in full (rest from reference TRBV5-1 and TRBJ1-5): KAGVTQTPRYLIKTRGQQVTLSCSPISGHRSVSWYQQTPGQGLQFLFEYFSETQRNKGNFPGRFSGRQFSNSRSEMNVSTLELGDSALYLCASSLGDYSNQPQHFGDGTRLSIL.

This clonotype has more than one count but fewer than ten. The chain joins TRBV6-2 or TRBV6-3 to TRBJ2-7; D might be TRBD1 or TRBD2, each matching 5 bases. Germline V CDR1 and CDR2: MNHEY, SVGEGT. The CDR3 runs to 16 residues. The V end lost 4 bases, the J end lost 0 bases, and 16 bases lay between the germline ends. The CDR3 bases are TGTGCCAGCAGTTCCTTGAGGGGCTCCACCTCCTACGAGCAGTACTTC. This sequence encodes CASSSLRGSTSYEQYF.

This clonotype was seen repeatedly, ten times or more. This chain uses TRBV24-1 with TRBJ2-1; 8 bases map to TRBD2. V lost 9 bases, J lost 7 bases, and 13 bases stayed unmatched. The CDR3 has 15 residues. CDR1 is KGHDR, CDR2 SFDVKD, per germline. This chain's CDR3 is CATGSGTRYRNEQFF. CDR3 DNA sequence: TGTGCCACCGGATCCGGGACTAGATATAGAAATGAGCAGTTCTTC.

This clonotype is a singleton in its sample. This chain connects TRBV7-9 to TRBJ2-1, with TRBD2 matching 16 bases. The CDR3 is made up of 20 amino acids. CDR1 and CDR2 (germline): SEHNR, FQNEAQ (reference sequence). V gave up 4 bases and J gave up 6 bases; unmatched junction bases: 15. The CDR3 sequence is CASSWVRLGLAGGPGNEQFF. As DNA, the CDR3 is TGTGCCAGCAGCTGGGTGCGTCTGGGACTAGCGGGAGGGCCGGGCAATGAGCAGTTCTTC.

Ten or more counts support this clonotype. The chain combines TRBV28 with TRBJ2-5; 7 bases line up with TRBD1. The CDR3 covers 16 residues. Germline loops: CDR1 MDHEN, CDR2 SYDVKM. V trimming: 5 bases; J trimming: 4 bases; junction bases outside the gene matches: 13. The CDR3 spells CASSPGTELFGETQYF. The CDR3 DNA sequence: TGTGCCAGCAGTCCCGGGACAGAGCTTTTTGGAGAGACCCAGTACTTC.

V usage is TRBV7-8 and J usage is TRBJ2-5; D gene uncertain. CDR1 SGHVS and CDR2 FQNEAQ come from the germline V gene. V lost 5 bases, J lost 7 bases, and 8 bases lay in between. The CDR3 consists of 11 residues. The CDR3 region is CASSPWGTQYF. The CDR3, as DNA: TGTGCCAGCAGCCCTTGGGGGACCCAGTACTTC.

Ten or more counts support this clonotype. The V and J genes are TRBV6-2 or TRBV6-3 and TRBJ2-1; 9 bases are a match to TRBD1. Germline V gene data show CDR1 as MNHEY and CDR2 as SVGEGT. After removal of 6 bases from V and 6 bases from J, the junction contained 6 bases not matched to a gene. The CDR3 runs 14 residues. The CDR3 sequence: CASSTGTGFNEQFF. CDR3 DNA sequence: TGTGCCAGCAGCACCGGGACAGGGTTCAATGAGCAGTTCTTC.

This chain uses TRBV5-8 with TRBJ2-7; possibly TRBD2 for D (5 bases). Germline assignment: CDR1 SGHTS and CDR2 YDEGEE. This CDR3 is built from 14 residues. The V and J ends lost 2 bases and 6 bases respectively, with 15 bases between them. The CDR3 DNA is TGTGCCAGCAGCTTTGAGAGGGCCCTCGCCGAGCAGTACTTC. Amino acid sequence: CASSFERALAEQYF.

This clonotype has at least ten counts. The rearrangement links TRBV6-1 to TRBJ2-7; 8 positions agree with TRBD1. Germline V lookup: CDR1 MNHNS, CDR2 SASEGT. V shed 6 bases and J 0 bases; nucleotides not matched to a gene: 7. The CDR3 is made up of 15 amino acids. The CDR3 bases are TGTGCCAGCAGCCCGGATGGGACAGGCTCCTACGAGCAGTACTTC. The encoded protein is CASSPDGTGSYEQYF.

This clonotype was counted many times. The V and J genes are TRBV5-1 and TRBJ2-7, with 10 nucleotides matching TRBD1. CDR3 length equals 18 residues. CDR1 and CDR2 (germline): SGHRS, YFSETQ. Losses at the gene ends were 4 bases for V and 1 base for J; bases not matched to a gene: 14. The CDR3 DNA is TGCGCCAGCAGCAGACAAGGGACAGGGGAGTTAAGGTCCTACGAGCAGTACTTC. Protein: CASSRQGTGELRSYEQYF.

This clonotype was counted many times. The rearrangement uses TRBV30 and TRBJ1-4; 10 positions agree with TRBD1. The CDR3 is 14 residues long. V lost 1 base, J lost 6 bases, and 2 bases stayed unmatched. Germline CDR1 reads GTSNPN; CDR2 reads SVGIG (reference sequence). CDR3 DNA sequence: TGTGCCTGGAGTGCCGGGACAGGGGATGAAAAACTGTTTTTT. Translated, it gives CAWSAGTGDEKLFF.

Regarding this clonotype: At one end, the junction sequence differs from germline, possibly due to a read error. V usage is TRBV3-1 and J usage is TRBJ2-3; D may be TRBD2 (5 bases). Germline V gene sequence: CDR1 LGHDT, CDR2 YNNKEL (reference sequence). There are 12 residues in the CDR3. CDR3 sequence reads: CAGRHGERAQYF. CDR3 bases: TGTGCCGGCAGACATGGAGAGAGGGCGCAGTATTTT.

The V call is TRBV20-1, the J call TRBJ2-5; 12 bases line up with TRBD2. This CDR3 region has 18 residues. The J segment lost 6 bases and the V segment lost 0 bases, leaving 14 bases of the junction unmatched. Germline V gene sequence: CDR1 DFQATT, CDR2 SNEGSKA (reference sequence). CDR3 bases: TGCAGTGCTAGAGATAGACTAGCGGGAGCGGGCGGGGGGAAGACCCAGTACTTC. As protein: CSARDRLAGAGGGKTQYF.

The chain employs TRBV5-1 and TRBJ1-2, with D possibly being TRBD1 (6 bases). The V end was cut by 4 bases, the J end by 4 bases, with 14 bases between. The germline gives CDR1 SGHRS, CDR2 YFSETQ. The CDR3 consists of 14 residues. The CDR3 protein is CASSSEWGLYGYTF. CDR3 nucleotides: TGCGCCAGCAGCAGTGAATGGGGGCTCTATGGCTACACCTTC.

Concerning this clonotype itself: A much more abundant neighbour one base away suggests this may be a read error. The rearrangement links TRBV27 to TRBJ2-7; 10 bases agree with TRBD2. The CDR3 is 14 residues long. CDR1 and CDR2 (germline): MNHEY, SMNVEV (reference sequence). This chain's CDR3 is CASSAAGGPYAQYF. The CDR3 bases are TGTGCCAGCAGCGCAGCGGGAGGGCCTTACGCGCAGTACTTC.

The sample holds a few counts of this clonotype. The DNA for the CDR3 is TGTGCCAGCAGCTGGGGACTAGCGGGAGGGAGCTCCTACAATGAGCAGTTCTTC. It codes for CASSWGLAGGSSYNEQFF. V and J are TRBV5-4 and TRBJ2-1, with 16 bases identical to TRBD2. Germline assignment: CDR1 SGHNT and CDR2 YYREEE (reference sequence). The CDR3 has 18 residues. V dropped 3 bases and J dropped 0; count of bases not matched to a gene: 3.

To note about this clonotype: This could be a read error, since a much larger clone is one nucleotide away. The chain recombines TRBV6-8 with TRBJ2-5; TRBD1 matches at 7 bases. The CDR3 extends over 16 amino acids. Germline CDR1 and CDR2: MNHGY and SAAAGT. V lost 8 bases and J lost 3; bases outside the gene matches: 15. CDR3 in amino acids: CASGAPDRATKETQYF. For the CDR3, the DNA is TGTGCCAGCGGCGCTCCCGACAGGGCCACCAAAGAGACCCAGTACTTC.